Listed here are 13 T cell receptor beta chains from one sample, sequenced in a study of blood T cell repertoires in COVID-19. Profiling relied on immunoSEQ multiplex PCR, and the TCRdb table lists in-frame clones only, not all of them. Among some 240,000 clones listed, about 90% were seen once. Specimen: peripheral blood. These receptors were obtained from a man aged 55-75 years with COVID-19, enrolled during active disease.

CDR3 nucleotides: TGTGCCAGCAGCGCGGGACAGGGGGTTACCTATGGCTACACCTTC. Protein: CASSAGQGVTYGYTF. The rearrangement joins TRBV9 to TRBJ1-2; 11 bases are shared with TRBD1. Germline V gives CDR1 SGDLS, CDR2 YYNGEE. The CDR3 is 15 residues long. The trim removed 3 bases at V and 4 bases at J, leaving 5 bases unmatched.

This chain links TRBV9 with TRBJ2-5; 7 nucleotides agree with TRBD2. This CDR3 is 14 amino acids long. V gave up 0 bases and J gave up 4 bases; unmatched junction bases: 3. Germline V gene sequence: CDR1 SGDLS, CDR2 YYNGEE. CDR3: CASSVAASGETQYF. The CDR3 DNA follows: TGTGCCAGCAGCGTAGCGGCTAGCGGAGAGACCCAGTACTTC.

This rearrangement joins TRBV7-9 to TRBJ2-2; 7 positions match TRBD2. Losses at the gene ends were 2 bases for V and 0 bases for J; bases not matched to a gene: 6. This CDR3 contains 17 residues. Germline V gene sequence: CDR1 SEHNR, CDR2 FQNEAQ (reference sequence). The DNA of the CDR3 is TGTGCCAGCAGCTTAAAAACCGGGGGGACGAACACCGGGGAGCTGTTTTTT. It yields the protein CASSLKTGGTNTGELFF.

The chain recombines TRBV7-9 with TRBJ1-2, with D perhaps TRBD1 (5 bases). Trimming took off 2 bases at V and 4 bases at J, with 17 bases between the two ends. The CDR3 has 16 residues. Germline CDR1 and CDR2: SEHNR and FQNEAQ (reference sequence). CDR3 sequence reads: CASSLTGGGDLYGYTF. The DNA for the CDR3 is TGTGCCAGCAGCTTAACAGGCGGGGGGGATCTCTATGGCTACACCTTC.

The gene calls are TRBV11-1 and TRBJ2-7; no clear D gene. The V end was cut by 5 bases, the J end by 3 bases, with 5 bases between. Germline values: CDR1 SGHAT, CDR2 FQDESV (reference sequence). The CDR3 covers 11 residues. CDR3 in DNA: TGTGCCAGCAGCCCAAACTACGAGCAGTACTTC. It is translated as CASSPNYEQYF.

Here the CDR3 reads CATSQRTVGNQPQHF. For the CDR3, the DNA is TGTGCCACCAGCCAGAGGACAGTGGGAAATCAGCCCCAGCATTTT. The chain uses TRBV15 and TRBJ1-5; D perhaps matches TRBD1 (6 bases). This CDR3 is 15 amino acids long. The V gene's germline CDR1 is LNHNV and CDR2 YYDKDF (reference sequence). The V end was cut by 5 bases, the J end by 4 bases, with 15 bases between.

The chain couples TRBV5-1 to TRBJ1-2; 7 nucleotides agree with TRBD1. The ends lost 3 bases at V and 0 bases at J; junction bases unmatched: 2. The CDR3 length is 14 residues. Germline CDR1 is SGHRS and CDR2 is YFSETQ. CDR3 coding DNA: TGCGCCAGCAGCTGGGACAGCTCTAACTATGGCTACACCTTC. It yields the protein CASSWDSSNYGYTF.

The chain recombines TRBV2 with TRBJ2-5, with D perhaps TRBD1 (8 bases). V lost 7 bases and J 1 base, leaving 19 bases between the germline ends. Germline V gene lookup returns CDR1 SNHLY and CDR2 FYNNEI. The CDR3 has 16 residues. The CDR3 DNA sequence: TGTGCCAGCAACAGGGGGGGCGGACTCATCCAAGAGACCCAGTACTTC. It specifies CASNRGGGLIQETQYF.

This clone was seen a single time. The V gene is TRBV28, the J gene TRBJ2-3, with TRBD2 matching over 11 bases. The CDR3 sequence is 14 residues long. Germline values: CDR1 MDHEN, CDR2 SYDVKM. The V segment lost 8 bases and the J segment 4 bases; nucleotides outside the gene matches: 5. This CDR3 is CASALAGVPDTQYF. The CDR3 DNA reads as TGTGCCAGCGCACTAGCGGGAGTGCCAGATACGCAGTATTTT. Full variable domain (remainder filled in from reference TRBV28 and TRBJ2-3): DVKVTQSSRYLVKRTGEKVFLECVQDMDHENMFWYRQDPGLGLRLIYFSYDVKMKEKGDIPEGYSVSREKKERFSLILESASTNQTSMYLCASALAGVPDTQYFGPGTRLTVL.

The chain joins TRBV11-2 to TRBJ1-6; 7 nucleotides agree with TRBD1. CDR3 length equals 15 residues. V trimming: 6 bases; J trimming: 2 bases; junction bases outside the gene matches: 4. Germline lookup yields CDR1 SGHAT and CDR2 FQNNGV. The CDR3 region has the DNA TGTGCCAGCAGACAAGACAGGGCCTATAATTCACCCCTCCACTTT. This gives the protein CASRQDRAYNSPLHF.

V usage is TRBV30 and J usage is TRBJ2-1; 13 bases line up with TRBD2. Losses at the gene ends were 2 bases for V and 9 bases for J; bases not matched to a gene: 13. Germline CDR1 GTSNPN, CDR2 SVGIG (reference sequence). The CDR3 loop spans 17 amino acids. In DNA form, the CDR3 reads TGTGCCTGGAGTCGACTTACTAGCGGGGGGGCCTTGTTTGAGCAGTTCTTC. The encoded protein is CAWSRLTSGGALFEQFF.

The J gene is TRBJ2-7, the V gene TRBV3-1 (or the pseudogene TRBV3-2); D is possibly TRBD2 (5 bases). The V gene lost 4 bases and the J gene lost 2 bases, with 12 bases spanning the gap. Germline assignment: CDR1 LGHDT and CDR2 YNNKEL (reference sequence). This CDR3 region has 14 residues. This CDR3 reads CASSPASLPYEQYF. CDR3 DNA: TGTGCCAGCAGCCCAGCTAGCCTCCCCTACGAGCAGTACTTC.

This sequence joins TRBV4-1 and TRBJ2-1; possible D gene TRBD2, 6 bases. Germline CDR1 MGHRA, CDR2 YSYEKL. There are 15 residues in the CDR3. V was trimmed by 4 bases and J by 7 bases, leaving 17 bases between them. In DNA form, the CDR3 reads TGCGCCAGCAGCCCCGGGGTGGGAGGCAAAAATGAGCAGTTCTTC. It is translated as CASSPGVGGKNEQFF.